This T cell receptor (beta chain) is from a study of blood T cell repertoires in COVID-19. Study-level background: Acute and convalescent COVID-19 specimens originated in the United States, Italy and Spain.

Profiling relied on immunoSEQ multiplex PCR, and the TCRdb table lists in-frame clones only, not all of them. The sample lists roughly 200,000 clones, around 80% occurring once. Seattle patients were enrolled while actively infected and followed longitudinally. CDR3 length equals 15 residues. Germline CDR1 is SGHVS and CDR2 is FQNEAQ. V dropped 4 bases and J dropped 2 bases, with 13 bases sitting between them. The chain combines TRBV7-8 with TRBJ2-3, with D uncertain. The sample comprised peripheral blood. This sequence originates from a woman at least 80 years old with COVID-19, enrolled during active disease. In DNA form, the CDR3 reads TGTGCCAGCAGCTCGATCTTTATCTACACAGATACGCAGTATTTT. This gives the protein CASSSIFIYTDTQYF.